This T cell receptor beta chain was identified in a study of cytomegalovirus exposure and HLA in healthy donors (dated by TCRdb to about 2017). Regarding the study in general: An earlier analysis of roughly 610 of the donors reported approximately 280 Gb of sequence data and 95 million to 140 million unique TCR beta sequences obtained from 150 million to 200 million T cells. Among some 410 genotyped donors of the cohort, an average of approximately 240,000 unique TCR beta nucleotide sequences was sequenced per donor, of which about 18% were non-productive. Roughly 300 gigabases of sequencing data and 70 million to 100 million unique TCR sequences made up an early release that covered about 640 HLA-typed donors. A later analysis re-analyzed previously published TCR beta repertoires from approximately 700 donors and added high-resolution HLA genotyping to study TCR occurrence patterns. Rather than using new phenotypic data, the later analysis identified candidate immune exposures from TCR beta sequences and from how often those sequences occurred across donors. In addition to the first cohort of around 670 subjects, a separate validation cohort of 120 different subjects was used. Roughly five DR-DQ haplotypes were treated as single units for association and clustering because of strong linkage in the cohort. Alongside the repertoire data, information on donor age, sex, ethnicity and CMV serostatus was compiled. To predict cytomegalovirus infection status, the study combined high-throughput TCR immunosequencing, statistical association of individual TCRs with disease status, and machine learning. Among the roughly 400 genotyped donors, approximately 81% belonged to the genetic ancestry cluster associated with self-reported Caucasian donors. Class I and class II HLA loci were covered by the typing at four-digit resolution. An earlier analysis of several hundred of the donors applied high-throughput TCR beta sequencing to assess whether each TCR beta V gene segment acted as functional or pseudogenic. The number of donors typed differed by locus, with about 629-630 for A, B, C, DRB1 and DQB1, 522 for DQA1, 600 to 610 for DPA1, and roughly 450 for DPB1. The T cell repertoires of around 730 subjects were profiled by immunosequencing and related to cytomegalovirus serostatus. The study was designed to test whether signatures of past pathogen exposure could be identified by cataloging public T cell receptors. A later genetic analysis used genome-wide SNP genotypes for about 60% of the 666 donors, treating that subset as a discovery cohort. Every discovery cohort repertoire had been produced on one sequencing platform.

In total, more than 500 healthy bone marrow donors made up the cohort. At the time of sampling, all cohort members were nominally healthy, though unrecorded immune exposures were likely present. The donor tested CMV seronegative and was one of the 352 seronegative cohort members. Each donor provided a peripheral blood sample, and peripheral blood mononuclear cells were used for TCR beta sequencing. Genomic DNA was extracted from the blood cell samples with the Qiagen DNeasy Blood Extraction Kit. CDR1 is given as SGHRS and CDR2 as YFSETQ, both from the germline V gene. Spanning cysteine to phenylalanine, the CDR3 consists of 14 amino acids. CDR3 DNA is the only sequence kept; it has 42 bases, read in frame from the first base. V is cut back by 2 bases and J by 6 bases, with 4 bases in the junction unmatched. Library preparation used the immunoSEQ multiplex PCR assay. The multiplex PCR relied on a mix of 60 forward primers for TCR Vbeta segments and 13 reverse primers for TCR Jbeta segments. Amplification of the CDR3 region of rearranged TCR beta genes was performed with a multiplex PCR assay on genomic DNA. Amplified TCR beta libraries were sequenced as 87-base-pair reads on the Illumina HiSeq System. In the authors' own workflow: In a later analysis, roughly 80 million unique TCR beta chains were counted across the approximately 620 repertoires, and roughly 9.9 million of these chains were shared by at least two donors. Raw reads were error-corrected and collapsed into unique sequences by a nearest-neighbor algorithm in which closely related sequences were merged to remove PCR and sequencing errors. V, D and J gene segments were assigned by aligning CDR3 sequences to IMGT reference sequences. For a sequence to be retained, a match of at least six nucleotides was required to both a V gene segment and a J gene segment. A rearrangement counted as productive if the CDR3 had no stop codons and remained in frame with V and J, and every other rearrangement counted as non-productive. CDR3 was defined according to IMGT convention as the region running from the second conserved V-encoded cysteine to the conserved J-encoded phenylalanine. In an earlier analysis of around 570 of the donors, sequences lacking an unambiguous match to a single V gene segment were excluded. In an earlier analysis of several hundred of the donors, a V segment was called functional when productive rearrangements were above 56.7%, and segregating when the standard deviation between donors exceeded 5%. A statistical classification framework was built to diagnose cytomegalovirus status from the catalog of TCR beta chain sequences. In a later analysis, V and J genes were assigned by comparing TCR nucleotide sequences against IMGT/GENE-DB human TR gene sequences. A later analysis assigned CDR3 sequences and most-parsimonious VDJ recombination scenarios with the TCRdist pipeline. In a later analysis, each TCR beta chain was defined by its CDR3 amino acid sequence together with its V-gene family, and reads lacking a unique V-gene family were excluded. As a way to deal with suspected cross-contamination and a sequencing artifact, a later analysis dropped approximately 590 nucleotide sequences that were highly shared and had low generation probability. In a later analysis, a clonal expansion index for each public chain was calculated from normalized within-repertoire ranks of inferred template counts. In a later analysis, generation probabilities were computed with a VDJ recombination model fitted to out-of-frame rearrangements, and the resulting probabilities were checked against IGoR. Hypergeometric tests were used in a later analysis to score TCR-TCR, TCR-HLA and TCR-CMV co-occurrence, with a repertoire-size bias correction applied to the TCR pairs. To estimate false discovery rates, a later analysis permuted the HLA or CMV assignments 20 times. In a later analysis, co-occurring TCRs were grouped with DBSCAN, and TCRdist sequence similarity was added when clustering was performed within HLA-allele-positive subsets. Repertoires with fewer than 30,000 or more than 120,000 public chains, plus five repertoires with anomalous nucleotide sharing, were excluded from co-occurrence clustering. TCRdb holds this immuneACCESS table with in-frame rearrangements only. Some clones are missing; in checked studies, unresolved V genes explain under half, and the rest has no known cause. That table furnishes V, J and clone size, whereas the DNA furnished D and trimming. For this sample there are about 160,000 clones; 68% appear just once. Approximately 1.5% of the sample is in the top ten clones.

Points the paper makes about the study in general: According to a later genetic analysis, donors in an Asian-associated ancestry cluster had fewer N-insertions in productive TCRs than the roughly 670-donor mean. Specific HLA alleles were associated with 15,000 to 20,000 TCR beta sequences at a false discovery rate of 0.05 in a later analysis. The 87-base-pair reads could not distinguish some IMGT-functional V segments, including TRBV6-2 and TRBV6-3, so those segments were excluded. According to the authors, the approach could potentially be generalized to other disease states and immunological phenotypes. In a later analysis, most CMV-associated TCR beta chains were found to appear HLA-restricted, with HLA associations seemingly driven largely by CMV exposure. Across donors, most TCR sequences were observed very rarely, whereas some public TCRs were present in many individuals. Because counts were too low, some 16 rarely observed V segments, including chromosome 9 orphons, were excluded from the earlier analysis of about 500 of the donors. Broadly in line with IMGT annotations, most TCR beta V segments showed up in productive rearrangements about 87% or about 30% of the time in an earlier analysis of around 600 of the donors. Three of the identified cytomegalovirus-associated TCR beta chains were confirmed in vitro to be specific for cytomegalovirus antigens. Correlated functional status among segregating V segments might reflect linkage disequilibrium, but an unknown experimental factor could not be ruled out. In both the original and validation cohorts, the classifier was reported to diagnose cytomegalovirus status with high specificity and sensitivity. Roughly uniform sequencing depth across donors was assumed in presence/absence analyses, although this assumption may not hold. A further reported finding was that TCR beta sequences accurately predicted the HLA-A and HLA-B alleles for most subjects in the first cohort. A total of fewer than 200 TCR beta chains were listed by the study as associated with cytomegalovirus. A cluster of highly shared sequence variants was judged likely to be a technical artifact of the sequencing pipeline. Strong co-occurrence of HLA alleles, especially DR and DQ, made assigning TCR associations to individual alleles difficult. CMV serostatus was the only immune exposure information available for the cohort. An association between a missense DCLRE1C variant and V-gene and J-gene trimming of TCR beta chains was found in a later genetic analysis and replicated in an independent cohort. Compared with equally common non-associated chains, HLA-associated TCR beta chains in a later analysis were more clonally expanded and had lower generation probabilities. Because HLA typing was missing for some donors at each locus, association tests included only the typed subset. According to a later analysis, TCR association rates differed among HLA loci, with DRB1 alleles showing the most associated TCRs and HLA-C alleles showing the fewest. According to a later analysis, parvovirus B19, influenza, CMV and Epstein-Barr virus appeared linked to several top co-occurrence clusters. This cohort had only TCR beta chains sequenced, and the lack of alpha or paired-chain data limited which features could be detected.

A note on this clone: The target of this receptor is not known. There are no base qualities to consult, and no much larger clone falls within one base.

The chain employs TRBV5-1 and TRBJ1-4; TRBD1 aligns with 7 central bases. The receptor's source is a man aged 45-65 years in good health and CMV-seronegative. Sequencing used PBMCs. This receptor carries the CDR3 CASSLQGRDEKLFF. The nucleotides read TGCGCCAGCAGCTTACAGGGGAGAGATGAAAAACTGTTTTTT.